The 29 T cell receptor beta chains in this list originate from one sample, sequenced in a study of blood T cell repertoires in COVID-19. The data were produced by immunoSEQ multiplex PCR, yet TCRdb's version contains in-frame clones alone and is incomplete. The repertoire includes some 250,000 clones, around 81% of them detected once, and roughly 2.9% sits in the top ten. Sequencing was carried out using peripheral blood. The receptors come from an older woman with active or convalescent COVID-19.

V gene TRBV27 combines with J gene TRBJ2-7; unclear D gene. V lost 5 bases to trimming and J lost 9 bases, with 14 bases between them. Germline CDR1 and CDR2: MNHEY and SMNVEV (reference sequence). This CDR3 spans 12 amino acids. In DNA form, the CDR3 reads TGTGCCAGCAGTCCGACTCCGGTTGGGCAGTACTTC. This gives the protein CASSPTPVGQYF.

The V and J genes are TRBV20-1 and TRBJ2-5, with 9 bases lining up with TRBD1. The CDR3 is made up of 14 amino acids. Per the germline V gene, CDR1 is DFQATT and CDR2 is SNEGSKA (reference sequence). The trim removed 3 bases at V and 5 bases at J, leaving 7 bases unmatched. Here the CDR3 DNA reads TGCAGTGCTAGTATAGGACAGGGGAGGGAGACCCAGTACTTC. It yields the protein CSASIGQGRETQYF.

The chain carries TRBV7-8 and TRBJ2-1; 7 nucleotides match TRBD2. The J segment lost 6 bases and the V segment lost 5 bases, leaving 10 bases of the junction unmatched. Germline V gene sequence: CDR1 SGHVS, CDR2 FQNEAQ. This CDR3 contains 15 residues. In DNA, the CDR3 is TGTGCCAGCAGCGATAAGAGCGGGGCTTTCAATGAGCAGTTCTTC. Protein product: CASSDKSGAFNEQFF.

The chain combines TRBV25-1 with TRBJ1-4, with unresolved D. The CDR3 has 13 residues. Trimming stripped 3 bases from V and 3 bases from J, with 5 bases between. The germline V gene encodes CDR1 MGHDK and CDR2 SYGVNS. The CDR3 reads CASSDLANEKLFF. CDR3 coding DNA: TGTGCCAGCAGTGACCTCGCTAATGAAAAACTGTTTTTT.

This chain links TRBV19 with TRBJ2-5, with TRBD1 identical over 9 bases. The length of the CDR3 is 14 residues. J lost 6 bases, V lost 6 bases, and 8 bases had no gene match. Per germline, CDR1 LNHDA and CDR2 SQIVND (reference sequence). The CDR3 region is CASSPLGQGKTQYF. The CDR3 DNA follows: TGTGCCAGTAGCCCCCTGGGACAGGGAAAGACCCAGTACTTC. Filled out from reference TRBV19 and TRBJ2-5, the complete variable domain reads DGGITQSPKYLFRKEGQNVTLSCEQNLNHDAMYWYRQDPGQGLRLIYYSQIVNDFQKGDIAEGYSVSREKKESFPLTVTSAQKNPTAFYLCASSPLGQGKTQYFGPGTRLLVL.

This chain connects TRBV5-1 to TRBJ2-3; 10 bases fit TRBD1. This CDR3 comprises 16 residues. V was pared by 0 bases and J by 3 bases, with 4 bases of the junction left unmatched. CDR1 SGHRS and CDR2 YFSETQ come from the germline V gene. The CDR3 reads CASSLDRDRGTDTQYF. The CDR3 DNA reads as TGCGCCAGCAGCTTGGACCGGGACAGGGGAACAGATACGCAGTATTTT.

The chain uses TRBV19 and TRBJ2-2; D gene uncertain. Germline V gene lookup returns CDR1 LNHDA and CDR2 SQIVND (reference sequence). With 5 bases removed from V and 3 bases from J, the gap between germline ends came to 7 bases. This CDR3 contains 13 residues. This CDR3 reads CASSPRYTGELFF. The CDR3 DNA follows: TGTGCCAGTAGTCCGAGGTACACCGGGGAGCTGTTTTTT.

The V gene is TRBV19, the J gene TRBJ1-6, with D tentatively TRBD1 (5 bases). The CDR3 covers 14 residues. V lost 8 bases and J lost 6, with 14 bases in between. The germline V gene has CDR1 LNHDA and CDR2 SQIVND (reference sequence). The CDR3 sequence: CASRHTGVNSPLHF. CDR3 DNA: TGTGCCAGTCGACACACAGGTGTTAATTCACCCCTCCACTTT.

The rearrangement uses TRBV11-3 and TRBJ1-1; TRBD1 is a possible D gene (5 bases). The V end was cut by 5 bases, the J end by 8 bases, with 9 bases between. In germline, CDR1 is SGHNT, CDR2 YENEEA. The length of the CDR3 is 11 residues. As DNA, the CDR3 is TGTGCCAGCAGCCAGGGCGCCGAAGCTTTCTTT. Protein: CASSQGAEAFF.

The chain uses TRBV6-5 and TRBJ1-6; D not certain. V dropped 2 bases and J dropped 10 bases, with 9 bases sitting between them. This CDR3 is built from 13 residues. Germline V CDR1 and CDR2: MNHEY, SVGAGI. The CDR3 reads CASSYVAGSPLHF. The CDR3 DNA reads TGTGCCAGCAGTTACGTGGCAGGATCACCCCTCCACTTT.

The J gene is TRBJ1-4, the V gene TRBV7-2; TRBD1 matches at 7 bases. CDR3 length: 15 residues. The J segment lost 4 bases and the V segment lost 2 bases, leaving 4 bases of the junction unmatched. The germline gives CDR1 SGHTA, CDR2 FQGNSA. DNA for the CDR3: TGTGCCAGCAGCTTATCGGGACAGATTAATGAAAAACTGTTTTTT. This translates into CASSLSGQINEKLFF.

In its sample, this clone was seen a few times. The V gene is TRBV15, the J gene TRBJ1-2, with 7 nucleotides matching TRBD1. This CDR3 contains 14 residues. With V trimmed by 4 bases and J by 8 bases, 10 bases remained unmatched. Germline V gene lookup returns CDR1 LNHNV and CDR2 YYDKDF (reference sequence). The CDR3 loop reads CATSTLTGSNGYTF. The CDR3 coding sequence is TGTGCCACCAGCACCCTGACAGGGAGTAACGGCTACACCTTC.

The chain has TRBV10-3 and TRBJ2-7, with TRBD2 as a possible D gene (6 bases). V dropped 11 bases and J dropped 4 bases, with 15 bases sitting between them. Germline CDR1 is ENHRY and CDR2 is SYGVKD. The CDR3 extends over 12 amino acids. The CDR3 nucleotides are TGTGCCTCTTGGACAAGCGGGTACGAGCAGTACTTC. Its protein product is CASWTSGYEQYF.

This sequence joins TRBV3-1 (or the pseudogene TRBV3-2) and TRBJ2-3; 10 bases match TRBD2. Trimming at V came to 2 bases and at J to 1 base, leaving 3 bases not matched to a gene. This CDR3 contains 16 residues. Germline-derived CDR1 and CDR2 are LGHDT and YNNKEL (reference sequence). The CDR3 loop reads CASSQMGTSGTDTQYF. CDR3 coding DNA: TGTGCCAGCAGCCAAATGGGGACTAGCGGCACAGATACGCAGTATTTT.

This clone came up a few times. Other DNA sequences in this specimen translate into the identical CDR3. CDR3 protein: CASSVQPGQGPYEQYF. CDR3 nucleotide sequence: TGTGCCAGCAGCGTTCAACCGGGACAGGGGCCCTACGAGCAGTACTTC. The chain combines TRBV9 with TRBJ2-7; TRBD1 aligns across 10 bases. The length of the CDR3 is 16 residues. V shed 2 bases, J shed 2 bases, and the junction held 7 bases outside the gene matches. Germline V gene data show CDR1 as SGDLS and CDR2 as YYNGEE.

In DNA form, the CDR3 reads TGTGCCAGCAGCGCCTTGGGACAGGGGATGATGGACACCATATATTTT. It encodes CASSALGQGMMDTIYF. This rearrangement joins TRBV7-9 to TRBJ1-3, with 10 bases that match TRBD1. The V gene's germline CDR1 is SEHNR and CDR2 FQNEAQ (reference sequence). V lost 5 bases to trimming and J lost 8 bases; unmatched junction nucleotides: 12. This CDR3 spans 16 amino acids.

Comment on this clone: Other DNA sequences in this specimen translate into the identical CDR3. V usage is TRBV5-1 and J usage is TRBJ2-7; perhaps TRBD1 as D (6 bases). V was clipped by 1 base and J by 4 bases, with 6 bases between them. Germline-derived CDR1 and CDR2 are SGHRS and YFSETQ. The CDR3 has 12 amino acids. CDR3 sequence (DNA): TGCGCCAGCAGCTTGACAGGGTACGAGCAGTACTTC. As protein: CASSLTGYEQYF.

The chain has TRBV27 and TRBJ1-1; TRBD1 matches at 7 bases. CDR3 size: 17 residues. Germline CDR1 and CDR2: MNHEY and SMNVEV (reference sequence). J was trimmed by 1 base and V by 2 bases; bases with no gene match: 10. The CDR3 spells CASSLPTGQPANTEAFF. DNA of the CDR3: TGTGCCAGCAGTTTACCAACGGGACAGCCGGCGAACACTGAAGCTTTCTTT.

This clone was picked up a small number of times. This chain joins TRBV18 and TRBJ2-7; 10 nucleotides align to TRBD1. The CDR3 is 14 amino acids. V shed 6 bases and J 3 bases; nucleotides not matched to a gene: 5. CDR1 and CDR2 from the germline V gene are KGHSH and LQKENI. In DNA form, the CDR3 reads TGTGCCAGCTCCCTCTGGACAGGGGGCTACGAGCAGTACTTC. This codes for CASSLWTGGYEQYF.

This clone was observed many times. The chain has TRBV4-3 and TRBJ1-1; D uncertain. This CDR3 has 13 residues. The germline V gene encodes CDR1 LGHNA and CDR2 YSLEER. Trimming left V 8 bases short and J 4 bases short, with 14 bases between. The CDR3, as DNA: TGCGCCAGCGGGAAGCAACGGGGCACTGAAGCTTTCTTT. This gives the protein CASGKQRGTEAFF.

This clone was detected only once. The chain couples TRBV27 to TRBJ1-1; 7 bases line up with TRBD1. The V and J ends lost 2 bases and 2 bases, in that order; junction bases with no gene match: 2. The V gene's germline CDR1 is MNHEY and CDR2 SMNVEV (reference sequence). The CDR3 consists of 14 residues. The CDR3 loop reads CASSLGTVNTEAFF. CDR3 nucleotides: TGTGCCAGCAGTTTAGGGACAGTAAACACTGAAGCTTTCTTT.

The rearrangement joins TRBV5-4 to TRBJ2-2, with D tentatively TRBD2 (7 bases). CDR3 length: 15 amino acids. CDR1 is SGHNT, CDR2 YYREEE, per germline (reference sequence). Trimming removed 2 bases at V and 3 bases at J, with 11 bases between. As DNA, the CDR3 is TGTGCCAGCAGCTTAGGGGGGGTCCACACCGGGGAGCTGTTTTTT. Encoded protein: CASSLGGVHTGELFF.

The chain couples TRBV7-9 to TRBJ2-7; D possibly corresponds to TRBD2 (6 bases). The length of the CDR3 is 14 residues. CDR1 and CDR2 from the germline V gene are SEHNR and FQNEAQ (reference sequence). V was pared by 5 bases and J by 1 base, with 12 bases between. CDR3: CASSQIGGSYEQYF. The DNA of the CDR3 is TGTGCCAGCAGCCAGATCGGGGGATCCTACGAGCAGTACTTC.

The rearrangement joins TRBV27 to TRBJ1-5; 8 positions match TRBD1. V was pared by 6 bases and J by 1 base, with 14 bases of the junction left unmatched. Per germline, CDR1 MNHEY and CDR2 SMNVEV (reference sequence). The CDR3 has 18 residues. The CDR3 DNA follows: TGTGCCAGCAGCCAACTTGGACAGGGACCTAGGAGCAATCAGCCCCAGCATTTT. It is translated as CASSQLGQGPRSNQPQHF.

This clone occurred once. This rearrangement joins TRBV12-5 to TRBJ2-3; TRBD2 matches at 10 bases. This CDR3 is built from 18 residues. With 2 bases clipped from V and 2 bases from J, the junction kept 10 bases outside the gene matches. Germline values: CDR1 LGHNT, CDR2 FRNRAP. The CDR3 loop reads CASGLRLGLAVYTDTQYF. CDR3 coding DNA: TGTGCTAGTGGTTTGCGACTCGGACTAGCGGTATACACAGATACGCAGTATTTT.

The V and J genes are TRBV5-1 and TRBJ1-3; 9 nucleotides line up with TRBD1. V lost 4 bases to trimming and J lost 2 bases; unmatched junction nucleotides: 7. Germline V gene sequence: CDR1 SGHRS, CDR2 YFSETQ. The CDR3 length is 16 residues. The CDR3 DNA is TGCGCCAGCAGCCAAGGGGGACAGGGAGCTGGAAACACCATATATTTT. It yields the protein CASSQGGQGAGNTIYF. Complete variable domain (other parts from reference TRBV5-1 and TRBJ1-3): KAGVTQTPRYLIKTRGQQVTLSCSPISGHRSVSWYQQTPGQGLQFLFEYFSETQRNKGNFPGRFSGRQFSNSRSEMNVSTLELGDSALYLCASSQGGQGAGNTIYFGEGSWLTVV.

The chain uses TRBV5-1 and TRBJ1-4; no definite D call. V lost 1 base, J lost 8 bases, and 9 bases lay in between. Germline CDR1 reads SGHRS; CDR2 reads YFSETQ. The CDR3 spans 13 residues. The CDR3 reads CASSLYLREKLFF. The CDR3, as DNA: TGCGCCAGCAGCTTGTACCTACGGGAAAAACTGTTTTTT.

This clone was recorded once. The V gene is TRBV5-5, the J gene TRBJ1-5; 7 bases are a match to TRBD1. V gave up 1 base and J gave up 3 bases; unmatched junction bases: 4. Germline CDR1 reads SGHKS; CDR2 reads YYEKEE (reference sequence). This CDR3 has 15 residues. The CDR3 nucleotides read TGTGCCAGCAGCTTGCAACAGGGGCTCAATCAGCCCCAGCATTTT. Protein product: CASSLQQGLNQPQHF.

The rearrangement links TRBV11-3 to TRBJ2-1; 8 nucleotides line up with TRBD1. The CDR3 is made up of 15 amino acids. Germline V CDR1 and CDR2: SGHNT, YENEEA. V was clipped by 5 bases and J by 5 bases; unmatched bases: 8. The DNA of the CDR3 is TGTGCCAGCAGCGACCGGACAGGGCCGAACAATGAGCAGTTCTTC. Its protein is CASSDRTGPNNEQFF.